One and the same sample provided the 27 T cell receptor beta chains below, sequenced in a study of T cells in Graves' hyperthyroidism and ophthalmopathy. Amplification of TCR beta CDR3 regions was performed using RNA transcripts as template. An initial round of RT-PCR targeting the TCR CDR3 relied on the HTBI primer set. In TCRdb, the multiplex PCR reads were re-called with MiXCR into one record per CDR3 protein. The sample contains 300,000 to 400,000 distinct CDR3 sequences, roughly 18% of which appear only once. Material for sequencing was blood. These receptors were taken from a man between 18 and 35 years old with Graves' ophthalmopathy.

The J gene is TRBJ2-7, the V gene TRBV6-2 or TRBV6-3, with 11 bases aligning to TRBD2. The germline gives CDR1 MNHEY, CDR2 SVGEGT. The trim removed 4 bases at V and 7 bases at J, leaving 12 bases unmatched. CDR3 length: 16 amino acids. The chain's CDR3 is CASSFATSGRLREQYF. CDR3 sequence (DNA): TGTGCCAGCAGTTTTGCTACTAGCGGGAGACTAAGGGAGCAGTACTTC.

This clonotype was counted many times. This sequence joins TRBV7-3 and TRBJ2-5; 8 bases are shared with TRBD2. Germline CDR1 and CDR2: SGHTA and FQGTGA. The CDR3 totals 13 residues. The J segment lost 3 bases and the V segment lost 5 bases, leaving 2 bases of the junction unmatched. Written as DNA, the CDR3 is TGTGCCAGCAGCCCGGGGGGGGAAGAGACCCAGTACTTC. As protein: CASSPGGEETQYF.

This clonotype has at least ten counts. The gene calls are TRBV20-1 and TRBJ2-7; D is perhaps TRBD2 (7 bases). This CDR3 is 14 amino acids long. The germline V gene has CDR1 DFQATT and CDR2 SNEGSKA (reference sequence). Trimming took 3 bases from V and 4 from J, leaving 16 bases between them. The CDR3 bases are TGCAGTGCTAGGCGGAGGGGGGGCGGTTACGAGCAGTACTTC. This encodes CSARRRGGGYEQYF.

The CDR3 DNA is TGTGCCAGTAGTATTCTTCCCGCAGATACGCAGTATTTT. Residues: CASSILPADTQYF. The genes are TRBV19 and TRBJ2-3; D remains ambiguous. The CDR3 is 13 amino acids. The germline gives CDR1 LNHDA, CDR2 SQIVND (reference sequence). Between the trimmed V and J ends, which lost 3 bases and 4 bases, there was a span of 8 bases. The full variable domain, completed using reference TRBV19 and TRBJ2-3, is DGGITQSPKYLFRKEGQNVTLSCEQNLNHDAMYWYRQDPGQGLRLIYYSQIVNDFQKGDIAEGYSVSREKKESFPLTVTSAQKNPTAFYLCASSILPADTQYFGPGTRLTVL.

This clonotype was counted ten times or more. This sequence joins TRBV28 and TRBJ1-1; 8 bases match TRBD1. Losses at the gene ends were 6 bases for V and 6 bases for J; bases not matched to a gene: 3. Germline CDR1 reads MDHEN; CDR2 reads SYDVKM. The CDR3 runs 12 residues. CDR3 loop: CASRQQGAEAFF. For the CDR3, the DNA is TGTGCCAGCAGGCAACAGGGGGCTGAAGCTTTCTTT.

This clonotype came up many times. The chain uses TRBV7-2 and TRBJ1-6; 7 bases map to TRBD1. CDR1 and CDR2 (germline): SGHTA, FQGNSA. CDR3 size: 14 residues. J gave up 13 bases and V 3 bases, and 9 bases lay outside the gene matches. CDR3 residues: CASSFAQGELPLHF. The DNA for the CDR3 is TGTGCCAGCAGCTTTGCTCAGGGGGAACTCCCCCTCCACTTT.

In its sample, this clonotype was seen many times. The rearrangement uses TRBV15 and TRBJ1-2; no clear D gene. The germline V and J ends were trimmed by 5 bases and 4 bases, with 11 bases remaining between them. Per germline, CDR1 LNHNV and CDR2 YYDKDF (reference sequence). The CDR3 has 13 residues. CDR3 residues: CATSLREAYGYTF. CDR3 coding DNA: TGTGCCACCAGCCTCCGGGAGGCCTATGGCTACACCTTC.

CDR3 coding DNA: TGCAGCGTTGCGGGGGATAGCAATCAGCCCCAGCATTTT. Amino acid sequence: CSVAGDSNQPQHF. This chain connects TRBV29-1 to TRBJ1-5; possibly TRBD1 for D (5 bases). The CDR3 consists of 13 residues. Looked up from germline, CDR1 is SQVTM and CDR2 is ANQGSEA. V dropped 4 bases and J dropped 0 bases, with 7 bases sitting between them. The whole variable domain, filled in from reference TRBV29-1 and TRBJ1-5, reads SAVISQKPSRDICQRGTSLTIQCQVDSQVTMMFWYRQQPGQSLTLIATANQGSEATYESGFVIDKFPISRPNLTFSTLTVSNMSPEDSSIYLCSVAGDSNQPQHFGDGTRLSIL.

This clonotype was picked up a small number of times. The CDR3 DNA reads TGTGCCAGCAGCTCTCGTTGGGGGGCAGATACGCAGTATTTT. This encodes CASSSRWGADTQYF. The gene calls are TRBV11-3 and TRBJ2-3, with D possibly being TRBD2 (6 bases). Germline V gene sequence: CDR1 SGHNT, CDR2 YENEEA. Deletions cut 4 bases from V and 4 bases from J, with 12 bases between. The CDR3 totals 14 residues.

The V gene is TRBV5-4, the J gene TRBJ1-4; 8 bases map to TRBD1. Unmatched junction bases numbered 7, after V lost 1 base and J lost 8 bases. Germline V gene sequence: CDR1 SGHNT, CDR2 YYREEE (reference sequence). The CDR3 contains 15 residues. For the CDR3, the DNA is TGTGCCAGCAGCTTGAGCAGGGGGCGCGTGGAAAAACTGTTTTTT. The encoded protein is CASSLSRGRVEKLFF.

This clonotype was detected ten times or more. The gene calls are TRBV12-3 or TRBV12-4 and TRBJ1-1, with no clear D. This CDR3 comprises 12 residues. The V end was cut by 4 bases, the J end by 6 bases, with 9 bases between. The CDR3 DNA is TGTGCCAGCAGTTCCGGCGGGGCTGAAGCTTTCTTT. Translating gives CASSSGGAEAFF.

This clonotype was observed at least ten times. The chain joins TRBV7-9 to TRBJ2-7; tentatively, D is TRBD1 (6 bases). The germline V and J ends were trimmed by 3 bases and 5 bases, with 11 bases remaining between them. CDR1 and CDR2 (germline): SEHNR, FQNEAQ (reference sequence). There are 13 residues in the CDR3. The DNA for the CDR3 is TGTGCCAGCAGCTTGTCAGAGGGGGACGAGCAGTACTTC. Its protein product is CASSLSEGDEQYF.

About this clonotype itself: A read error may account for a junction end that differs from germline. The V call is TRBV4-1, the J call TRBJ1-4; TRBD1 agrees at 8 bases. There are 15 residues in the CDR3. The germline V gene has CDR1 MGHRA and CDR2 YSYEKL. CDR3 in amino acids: CASTQSDRANEKLFF. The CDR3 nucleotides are TGCGCCAGCACCCAATCGGACAGGGCTAATGAAAAACTGTTTTTT.

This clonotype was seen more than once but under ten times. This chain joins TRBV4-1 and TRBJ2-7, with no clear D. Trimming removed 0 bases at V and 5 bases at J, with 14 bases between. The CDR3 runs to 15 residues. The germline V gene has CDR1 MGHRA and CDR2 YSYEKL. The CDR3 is CASSQESKARHEQYF. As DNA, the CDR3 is TGCGCCAGCAGCCAAGAATCCAAGGCCCGGCACGAGCAGTACTTC.

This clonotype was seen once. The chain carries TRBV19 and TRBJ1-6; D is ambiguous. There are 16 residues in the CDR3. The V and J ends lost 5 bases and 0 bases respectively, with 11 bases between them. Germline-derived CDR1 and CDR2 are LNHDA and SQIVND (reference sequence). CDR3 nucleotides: TGTGCCAGTAGTTTAAACGAGGTCTCCTATAATTCACCCCTCCACTTT. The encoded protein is CASSLNEVSYNSPLHF.

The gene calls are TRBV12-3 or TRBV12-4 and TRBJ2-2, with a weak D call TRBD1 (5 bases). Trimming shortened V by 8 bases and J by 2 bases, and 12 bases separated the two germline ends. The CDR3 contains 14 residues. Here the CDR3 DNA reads TGTGCCAGCGACTCTGACAGAAACACCGGGGAGCTGTTTTTT. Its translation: CASDSDRNTGELFF.

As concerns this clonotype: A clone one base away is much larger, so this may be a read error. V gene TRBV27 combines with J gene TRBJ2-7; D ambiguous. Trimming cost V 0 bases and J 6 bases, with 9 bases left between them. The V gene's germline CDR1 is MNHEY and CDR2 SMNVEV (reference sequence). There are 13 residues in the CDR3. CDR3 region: CASSLSEQFEQYF. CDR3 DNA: TGTGCCAGCAGTTTATCGGAGCAGTTCGAGCAGTACTTC.

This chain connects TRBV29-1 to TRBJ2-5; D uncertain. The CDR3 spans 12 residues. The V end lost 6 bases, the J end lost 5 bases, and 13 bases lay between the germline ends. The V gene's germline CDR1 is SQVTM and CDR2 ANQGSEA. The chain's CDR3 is CSVVAQLETQYF. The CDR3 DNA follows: TGCAGCGTCGTTGCCCAGCTGGAGACCCAGTACTTC.

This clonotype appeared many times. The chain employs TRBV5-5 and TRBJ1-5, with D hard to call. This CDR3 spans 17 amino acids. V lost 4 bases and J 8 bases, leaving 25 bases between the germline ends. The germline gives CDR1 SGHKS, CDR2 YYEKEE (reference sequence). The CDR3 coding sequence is TGTGCCAGCAGCCCGGGTCGCGACGGAGCCTTTAATAAGCCCCAGCATTTT. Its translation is CASSPGRDGAFNKPQHF.

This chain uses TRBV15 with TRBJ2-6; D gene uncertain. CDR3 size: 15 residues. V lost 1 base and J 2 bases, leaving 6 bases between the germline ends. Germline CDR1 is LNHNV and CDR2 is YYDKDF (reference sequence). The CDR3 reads CATSRGEAGANVLTF. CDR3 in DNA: TGTGCCACCAGCAGAGGAGAGGCTGGGGCCAACGTCCTGACTTTC.

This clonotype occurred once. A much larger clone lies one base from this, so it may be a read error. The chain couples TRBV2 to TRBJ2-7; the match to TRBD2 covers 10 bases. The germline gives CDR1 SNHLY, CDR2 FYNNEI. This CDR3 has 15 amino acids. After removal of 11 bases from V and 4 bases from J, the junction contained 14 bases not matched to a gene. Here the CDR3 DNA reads TGTGCCGGCTCACCACCTAGCGGGGGAGGATACGAGCAGTACTTC. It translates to CAGSPPSGGGYEQYF.

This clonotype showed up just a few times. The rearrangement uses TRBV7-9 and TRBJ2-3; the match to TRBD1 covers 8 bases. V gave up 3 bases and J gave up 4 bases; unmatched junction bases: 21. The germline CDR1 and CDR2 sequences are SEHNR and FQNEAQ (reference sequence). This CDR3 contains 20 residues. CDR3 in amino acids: CASSFPSVNRQGFIADTQYF. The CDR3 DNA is TGTGCCAGCAGCTTCCCCTCGGTCAATAGACAGGGGTTTATCGCAGATACGCAGTATTTT.

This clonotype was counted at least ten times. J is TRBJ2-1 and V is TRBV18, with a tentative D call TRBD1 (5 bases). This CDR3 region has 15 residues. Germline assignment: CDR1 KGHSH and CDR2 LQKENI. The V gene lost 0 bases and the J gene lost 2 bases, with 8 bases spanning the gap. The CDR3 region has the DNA TGTGCCAGCTCACCACCGACAGTACCCTACAATGAGCAGTTCTTC. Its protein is CASSPPTVPYNEQFF.

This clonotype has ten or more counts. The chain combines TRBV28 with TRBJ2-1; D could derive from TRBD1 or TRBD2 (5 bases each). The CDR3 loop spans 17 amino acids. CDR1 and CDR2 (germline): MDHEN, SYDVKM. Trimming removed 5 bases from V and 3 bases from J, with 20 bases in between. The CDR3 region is CASSPNPPRGVYNEQFF. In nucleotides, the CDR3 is TGTGCCAGCAGTCCAAACCCCCCGAGAGGGGTCTACAATGAGCAGTTCTTC.

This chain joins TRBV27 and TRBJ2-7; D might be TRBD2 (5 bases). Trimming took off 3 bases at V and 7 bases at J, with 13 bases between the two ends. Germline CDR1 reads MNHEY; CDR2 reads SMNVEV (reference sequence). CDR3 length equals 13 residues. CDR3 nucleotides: TGTGCCAGCAGTTTTTCTCGAGGGAATGAGCAGTACTTC. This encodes CASSFSRGNEQYF.

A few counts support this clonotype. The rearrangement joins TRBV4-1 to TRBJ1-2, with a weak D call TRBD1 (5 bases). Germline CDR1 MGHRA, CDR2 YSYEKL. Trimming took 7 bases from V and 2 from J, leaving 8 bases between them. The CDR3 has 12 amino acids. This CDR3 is CASKGTNYGYTF. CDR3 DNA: TGCGCCAGCAAGGGGACCAACTATGGCTACACCTTC.

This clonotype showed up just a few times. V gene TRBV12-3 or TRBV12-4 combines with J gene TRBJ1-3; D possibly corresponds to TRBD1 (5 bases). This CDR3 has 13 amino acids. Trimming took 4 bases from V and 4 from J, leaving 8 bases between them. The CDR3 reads CASSSDIGNTIYF. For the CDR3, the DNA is TGTGCCAGCAGTTCGGACATAGGAAACACCATATATTTT.